This T cell receptor (beta chain) was sequenced during a study of blood T cell repertoires in COVID-19. Background on the study: The study drew acute and convalescent COVID-19 samples from the United States, Italy and Spain. The cDNA or gDNA used as material had been derived from T cells, B-cell-depleted T cells, or PBMCs.

In germline, CDR1 is SGHVS, CDR2 FNYEAQ. V was clipped by 5 bases and J by 5 bases, with 21 bases between them. The CDR3 sequence is 16 residues long. Authors' processing steps: Researchers report that nucleated cell counts were estimated from reference gene primer amplification. The table came from immunoSEQ multiplex PCR; TCRdb's copy has only in-frame clones and leaves some out. V and J calls plus clone size are reproduced from that table; the DNA served to infer D and trimming. The sample holds some 150,000 clones, approximately 80% seen once. The sequencing sample was made of peripheral blood. The rearrangement joins TRBV7-6 to TRBJ2-5, with D perhaps TRBD2 (5 bases). The receptor was isolated from a human donor in a cohort sampled during active COVID-19. The CDR3 bases are TGTGCCAGCAGCCCCCCCGGGGAGAGGCCTGGGGAGACCCAGTACTTC. Translating it yields CASSPPGERPGETQYF.